This TCR beta chain was recorded in a study of beta chain features in type 1 diabetes. Findings and caveats of the study: Among all four CD4+ subsets, Type 1 diabetes patients had TCRB CDR3s that were moderately but significantly shorter.

The study reverse transcribed the entire isolated RNA, so it sequenced expressed TCRB transcripts. Assay: immunoSEQ multiplex PCR; the TCRdb copy retains only in-frame clones and omits some. The top ten hold less than 0.025% of the sample, which has hundreds of thousands of clones, about an eighth seen once. Remarks on this clone: What it binds is unknown.

The length of the CDR3 is 14 residues. Per germline, CDR1 SGHTA and CDR2 FQGNSA. V was shortened by 5 bases and J by 0 bases, with 9 bases between the two germline ends. V and J are TRBV7-2 and TRBJ2-3, with D hard to call. The clonotype originates from a man younger than 35 with type 1 diabetes. Sequencing was carried out using naive CD4+ T cells from blood. For the CDR3, the DNA is TGTGCCAGCAGCCTCAAGGCAAGCACAGATACGCAGTATTTT. Encoded protein: CASSLKASTDTQYF. Full variable domain (rest looked up from reference TRBV7-2 and TRBJ2-3): GAGVSQSPSNKVTEKGKDVELRCDPISGHTALYWYRQSLGQGLEFLIYFQGNSAPDKSGLPSDRFSAERTGGSVSTLTIQRTQQEDSAVYLCASSLKASTDTQYFGPGTRLTVL.